Here is one T cell receptor beta chain with its context. Its target is unknown. This sample is part of a study of T cell responses to AZD1222 COVID-19 vaccine. Overall study context: Whether given at about 4 or about 12 weeks, second doses were pooled. Broader study findings: At baseline, just a handful of AZD1222 recipients tested seropositive. Spike-wide coverage was observed for vaccine-associated CD4 TCRs, with dominant responses at 160-218 and 743-854. White British ancestry dominated among donors, who included more females, and clonal diversity was possibly underestimated.

The assay was immunoSEQ multiplex PCR, and TCRdb's table has in-frame clones only and misses some. This table holds around 160,000 clones, roughly nine tenths found once. Germline loops: CDR1 SGHRS, CDR2 YFSETQ. The V end lost 3 bases, the J end lost 0 bases, and 11 bases lay between the germline ends. The CDR3 is 15 amino acids. The material sequenced was peripheral blood, taken on day 0 of AZD1222 vaccination. The TCR was taken from an adult in good health. The V call is TRBV5-1, the J call TRBJ2-3; D not resolved. CDR3 residues: CASSSGELSTDTQYF. In DNA form, the CDR3 reads TGCGCCAGCAGCTCTGGGGAACTTAGCACAGATACGCAGTATTTT.